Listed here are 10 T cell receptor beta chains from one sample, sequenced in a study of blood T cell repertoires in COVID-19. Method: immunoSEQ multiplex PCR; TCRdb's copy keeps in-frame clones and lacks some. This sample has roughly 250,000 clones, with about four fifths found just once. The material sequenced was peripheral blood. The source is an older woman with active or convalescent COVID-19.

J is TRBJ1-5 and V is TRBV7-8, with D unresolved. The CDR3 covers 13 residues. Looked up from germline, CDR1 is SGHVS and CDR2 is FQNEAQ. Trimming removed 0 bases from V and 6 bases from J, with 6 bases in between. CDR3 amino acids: CASSLARSQPQHF. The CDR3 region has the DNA TGTGCCAGCAGCTTAGCGCGGTCTCAGCCCCAGCATTTT.

In DNA form, the CDR3 reads TGTGCCAGCAGTCCCCCCGGGAATGAGCAGTTCTTC. Translating gives CASSPPGNEQFF. The V and J genes are TRBV12-3 or TRBV12-4 and TRBJ2-1; D is uncertain. The CDR3 has 12 amino acids. V was pared by 5 bases and J by 7 bases, with 9 bases between.

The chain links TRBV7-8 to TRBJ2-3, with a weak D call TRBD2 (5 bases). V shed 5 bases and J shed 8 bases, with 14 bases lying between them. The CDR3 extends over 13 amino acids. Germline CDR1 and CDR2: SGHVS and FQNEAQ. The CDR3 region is CASSDKLVATQYF. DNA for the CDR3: TGTGCCAGCAGCGACAAACTAGTCGCTACGCAGTATTTT.

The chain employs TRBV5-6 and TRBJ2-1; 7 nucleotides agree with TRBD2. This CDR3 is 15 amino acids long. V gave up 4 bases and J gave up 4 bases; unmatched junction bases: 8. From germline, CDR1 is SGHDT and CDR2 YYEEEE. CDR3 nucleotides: TGTGCCAGCAGCCCCCTTCTAGCGGCGTACAATGAGCAGTTCTTC. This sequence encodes CASSPLLAAYNEQFF.

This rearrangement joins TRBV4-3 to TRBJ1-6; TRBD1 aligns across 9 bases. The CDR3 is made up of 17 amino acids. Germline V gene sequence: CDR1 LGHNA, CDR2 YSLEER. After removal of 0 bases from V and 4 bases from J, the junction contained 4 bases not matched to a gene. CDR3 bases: TGCGCCAGCAGCCAAGATCGGACAGGGGTATATAATTCACCCCTCCACTTT. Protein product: CASSQDRTGVYNSPLHF.

CDR3 protein: CASSQDLRGGSGELFF. CDR3 sequence (DNA): TGTGCCAGCAGCCAAGATCTTCGGGGGGGCAGCGGGGAGCTGTTTTTT. The rearrangement links TRBV4-2 to TRBJ2-2; 8 positions match TRBD2. Germline V CDR1 and CDR2: LGHNA, YNFKEQ. J gave up 7 bases and V 0 bases, and 7 bases lay outside the gene matches. This CDR3 has 16 amino acids.

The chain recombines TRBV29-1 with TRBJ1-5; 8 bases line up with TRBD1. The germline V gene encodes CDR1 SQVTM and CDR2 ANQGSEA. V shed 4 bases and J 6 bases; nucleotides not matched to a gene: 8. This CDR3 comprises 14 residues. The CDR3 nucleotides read TGCAGCGTTGGAACCCAGGGGGCCGGTCAGCCCCAGCATTTT. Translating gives CSVGTQGAGQPQHF.

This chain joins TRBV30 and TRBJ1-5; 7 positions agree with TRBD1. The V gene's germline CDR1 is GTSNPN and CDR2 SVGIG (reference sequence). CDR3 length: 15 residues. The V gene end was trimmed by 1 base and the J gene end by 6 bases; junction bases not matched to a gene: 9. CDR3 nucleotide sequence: TGTGCCTGGAGTGCCGCAGGGGGAAGGGGTCAGCCCCAGCATTTT. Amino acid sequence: CAWSAAGGRGQPQHF.

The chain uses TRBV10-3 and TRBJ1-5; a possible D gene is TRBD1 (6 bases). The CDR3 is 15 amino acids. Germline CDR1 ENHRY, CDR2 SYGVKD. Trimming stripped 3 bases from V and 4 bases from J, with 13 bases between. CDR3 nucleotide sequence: TGTGCCATCAGTGACTTCAGGGGCGCAAATCAGCCCCAGCATTTT. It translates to CAISDFRGANQPQHF.

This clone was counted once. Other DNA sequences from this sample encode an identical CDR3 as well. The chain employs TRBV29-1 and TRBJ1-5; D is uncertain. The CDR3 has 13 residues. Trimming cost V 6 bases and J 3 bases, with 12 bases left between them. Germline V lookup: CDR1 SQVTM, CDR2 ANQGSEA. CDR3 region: CSVGGGYNQPQHF. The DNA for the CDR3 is TGCAGCGTCGGAGGAGGGTACAATCAGCCCCAGCATTTT. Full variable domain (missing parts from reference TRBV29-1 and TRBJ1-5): SAVISQKPSRDICQRGTSLTIQCQVDSQVTMMFWYRQQPGQSLTLIATANQGSEATYESGFVIDKFPISRPNLTFSTLTVSNMSPEDSSIYLCSVGGGYNQPQHFGDGTRLSIL.